These 12 T cell receptor beta chains were all obtained from the same sample, sequenced in a study of cytomegalovirus exposure and HLA in healthy donors. The PCR used 60 Vbeta and 13 Jbeta primers. This table comes from immunoSEQ multiplex PCR, and its TCRdb copy is limited to in-frame clones, with some not included. The sample has approximately 170,000 clones, roughly 80% seen once; the top ten hold approximately 3%. The specimen was PBMCs. The origin of the receptors is a young woman in good health and CMV-seropositive.

In this sample, this clone turned up a few times. The V and J genes are TRBV5-5 and TRBJ2-7; D remains unclear. The CDR3 is 13 amino acids. Germline lookup yields CDR1 SGHKS and CDR2 YYEKEE (reference sequence). Trimming shortened V by 1 base and J by 7 bases, and 12 bases separated the two germline ends. CDR3 amino acids: CASSLYVAPEQYF. The CDR3 DNA sequence: TGTGCCAGCAGCTTGTATGTAGCCCCAGAGCAGTACTTC.

This clone was seen a handful of times. This rearrangement joins TRBV5-8 to TRBJ2-7; 10 bases map to TRBD1. The CDR3 is 15 amino acids. Germline values: CDR1 SGHTS, CDR2 YDEGEE. With 4 bases clipped from V and 7 bases from J, the junction kept 11 bases outside the gene matches. CDR3 sequence: CASSPRQGALLEQYF. In DNA, the CDR3 is TGTGCCAGCAGCCCTAGACAGGGGGCCCTCCTAGAGCAGTACTTC. The full variable domain, rest sourced from reference TRBV5-8 and TRBJ2-7, is EAGVTQSPTHLIKTRGQQATLRCSPISGHTSVYWYQQALGLGLQFLLWYDEGEERNRGNFPPRFSGRQFPNYSSELNVNALELEDSALYLCASSPRQGALLEQYFGPGTRLTVT.

The V gene is TRBV4-2, the J gene TRBJ2-1; 10 bases are a match to TRBD1. CDR3 length: 16 residues. The V gene's germline CDR1 is LGHNA and CDR2 YNFKEQ. J was trimmed by 3 bases and V by 5 bases; bases with no gene match: 7. The CDR3 DNA reads TGTGCCAGCAGCAAACGCGGACAGGGGGACTACAATGAGCAGTTCTTC. This gives the protein CASSKRGQGDYNEQFF.

The chain uses TRBV11-3 and TRBJ1-4; TRBD1 agrees at 11 bases. CDR1 is SGHNT, CDR2 YENEEA, per germline. J gave up 8 bases and V 5 bases, and 4 bases lay outside the gene matches. The CDR3 sequence is 14 residues long. CDR3 amino acids: CASSQDRGREKLFF. The CDR3 DNA reads TGTGCCAGCAGCCAGGACAGGGGGCGAGAAAAACTGTTTTTT.

V gene TRBV4-1 combines with J gene TRBJ2-1; D gene ambiguous. Germline CDR1 MGHRA, CDR2 YSYEKL. Trimming removed 0 bases at V and 6 bases at J, with 6 bases between. CDR3 size: 13 residues. The CDR3 DNA is TGCGCCAGCAGCCAAGAACGGAGCAATGAGCAGTTCTTC. Translating gives CASSQERSNEQFF.

The chain has TRBV4-1 and TRBJ1-1; 9 bases match TRBD1. Germline loops: CDR1 MGHRA, CDR2 YSYEKL. V trimming: 2 bases; J trimming: 4 bases; junction bases outside the gene matches: 2. The CDR3 sequence is 14 residues long. The CDR3 region is CASSQSTGGTEAFF. The CDR3 DNA reads as TGCGCCAGCAGCCAATCGACAGGGGGCACTGAAGCTTTCTTT.

The V call is TRBV10-2, the J call TRBJ1-4, with 8 bases lining up with TRBD1. Per germline, CDR1 WSHSY and CDR2 SAAADI. The V and J ends lost 3 bases and 10 bases, in that order; junction bases with no gene match: 10. There are 15 residues in the CDR3. The DNA for the CDR3 is TGCGCCAGCAGTGATACGGACAGGGACGCCGGAAAACTGTTTTTT. Amino acid sequence: CASSDTDRDAGKLFF.

The chain recombines TRBV11-1 with TRBJ2-7; TRBD2 aligns across 12 bases. The germline CDR1 and CDR2 sequences are SGHAT and FQDESV (reference sequence). The CDR3 covers 15 residues. The V and J ends lost 4 bases and 3 bases, in that order; junction bases with no gene match: 4. CDR3 coding DNA: TGTGCCAGCAGCTACGGGACTAGCGGGTACTACGAGCAGTACTTC. It codes for CASSYGTSGYYEQYF.

The chain joins TRBV7-8 to TRBJ2-7; D remains unclear. This CDR3 spans 13 amino acids. CDR1 and CDR2 from the germline V gene are SGHVS and FQNEAQ. Trimming removed 1 base from V and 6 bases from J, with 10 bases in between. CDR3 protein: CASSLVAGREQYF. The CDR3 bases are TGTGCCAGCAGCTTAGTGGCAGGCCGCGAGCAGTACTTC.

The chain recombines TRBV15 with TRBJ2-1, with 9 bases identical to TRBD2. Trimming at V came to 6 bases and at J to 4 bases, leaving 10 bases not matched to a gene. Germline values: CDR1 LNHNV, CDR2 YYDKDF (reference sequence). The CDR3 extends over 16 amino acids. The CDR3 DNA reads as TGTGCCACCAGACCCGTTAGCGGGAGCAAGTACAATGAGCAGTTCTTC. Its translation is CATRPVSGSKYNEQFF.

This clone was detected only once. The J gene is TRBJ2-5, the V gene TRBV23-1; D gene ambiguous. TRBV23-1 is reported as an ORF; its role is uncertain. Trimming stripped 7 bases from V and 4 bases from J, with 13 bases between. The CDR3 sequence is 13 residues long. CDR3 DNA: TGCGCCAGCACCCAACCGAGCCCAGAGACCCAGTACTTC. This encodes CASTQPSPETQYF.

The genes are TRBV2 and TRBJ2-7, with a tentative D call TRBD2 (6 bases). This CDR3 is 15 amino acids long. V dropped 4 bases and J dropped 3 bases, with 16 bases sitting between them. CDR1 SNHLY and CDR2 FYNNEI come from the germline V gene. CDR3 sequence reads: CASSVGSGALYEQYF. Here the CDR3 DNA reads TGTGCCAGCAGTGTTGGTAGCGGAGCACTCTACGAGCAGTACTTC.